These 21 T cell receptor beta chains share one sample of origin, sequenced in a study of blood T cells in healthy people across ages. Sample-barcoded 5' priming and a J-beta primer mix drove a second PCR of about 7 to 11 cycles. A single record per CDR3 protein comes from TCRdb applying MiXCR to the 5' RACE reads. This table has some 730,000 distinct CDR3 sequences, roughly 20% appearing once. Sequenced material: blood. These TCRs come from a man between 65 and 79 years old in good health.

This clonotype was seen only a few times. The genes are TRBV20-1 and TRBJ2-7, with 8 bases aligning to TRBD2. Matching the DNA end better, TRBJ2-5 makes the J call doubtful. The CDR3 is made up of 17 amino acids. Germline-derived CDR1 and CDR2 are DFQATT and SNEGSKA (reference sequence). Here the CDR3 DNA reads TGCAGTGCTAGAGATTGGGGTACTAGCGGCTTGAAAGAGACCCAGTACTTC. Amino acid sequence: CSARDWGTSGLKETQYF.

This chain connects TRBV27 to TRBJ2-3; D is unresolved. Germline lookup yields CDR1 MNHEY and CDR2 SMNVEV (reference sequence). This CDR3 contains 14 residues. Trimming removed 3 bases from V and 6 bases from J, with 13 bases in between. The CDR3 loop reads CASSFQVPADTQYF. The CDR3 DNA follows: TGTGCCAGCAGTTTCCAGGTACCCGCGGATACGCAGTATTTT.

Of note for this clonotype: Since a much larger clone is just one base distant, this may be a read error. The chain recombines TRBV28 with TRBJ1-5, with D unresolved. The V end lost 11 bases, the J end lost 4 bases, and 12 bases lay between the germline ends. CDR1 is MDHEN, CDR2 SYDVKM, per germline. The CDR3 contains 12 residues. The CDR3, as DNA: TGTGCCGGCGGCTCCCTTAATCAGCCCCAGCATTTT. Translated: CAGGSLNQPQHF.

About this clonotype: The junction departs from germline at one end; a sequencing error may be responsible. The rearrangement uses TRBV29-1 and TRBJ1-1; TRBD1 might be the D (6 bases). This CDR3 comprises 12 residues. Germline V gene data show CDR1 as SQVTM and CDR2 as ANQGSEA. The CDR3 DNA reads TGCAGCGCTGGGACATTGAACACTGGAGCTTTCTTT. It is translated as CSAGTLNTGAFF.

The chain combines TRBV6-5 with TRBJ2-1, with 12 nucleotides matching TRBD2. J gave up 4 bases and V 0 bases, and 4 bases lay outside the gene matches. CDR1 and CDR2 from the germline V gene are MNHEY and SVGAGI. This CDR3 comprises 17 residues. CDR3 loop: CASSYSRTSGIYNEQFF. The CDR3 DNA is TGTGCCAGCAGTTACTCCCGGACTAGCGGGATATACAATGAGCAGTTCTTC.

Only a few counts were recorded for this clonotype. J is TRBJ1-2 and V is TRBV12-3 or TRBV12-4, with D uncertain. The CDR3 loop spans 16 amino acids. Trimming left V 2 bases short and J 8 bases short, with 21 bases between. The CDR3 reads CASSLFPSTPPWGYTF. CDR3 nucleotides: TGTGCCAGCAGTTTATTCCCCAGCACCCCGCCGTGGGGCTACACCTTC.

This clonotype was seen more than once but under ten times. The chain recombines TRBV2 with TRBJ2-1; D is unresolved. This CDR3 has 14 residues. The V end was cut by 6 bases, the J end by 0 bases, with 9 bases between. Looked up from germline, CDR1 is SNHLY and CDR2 is FYNNEI. CDR3 in DNA: TGTGCCAGCAGGGAGCGTTCCTCCTACAATGAGCAGTTCTTC. Its translation: CASRERSSYNEQFF.

The rearrangement joins TRBV20-1 to TRBJ2-3, with TRBD1 matching over 9 bases. Germline V gives CDR1 DFQATT, CDR2 SNEGSKA (reference sequence). CDR3 length: 14 amino acids. The J segment lost 2 bases and the V segment lost 3 bases, leaving 3 bases of the junction unmatched. The chain's CDR3 is CSARGQGNTDTQYF. The CDR3 region has the DNA TGCAGTGCTAGGGGACAGGGAAACACAGATACGCAGTATTTT.

This clonotype showed up many times. CDR3 bases: TGCGCCAGCAGCTTGGAGGTGTACAATGAGCAGTTCTTC. It encodes CASSLEVYNEQFF. The chain employs TRBV5-1 and TRBJ2-1, with no clear D. The CDR3 covers 13 residues. The germline V and J ends were trimmed by 0 bases and 4 bases, with 5 bases remaining between them. Germline V gene data show CDR1 as SGHRS and CDR2 as YFSETQ.

The chain recombines TRBV7-2 with TRBJ2-7, with D perhaps assigned TRBD1 or TRBD2 (5 bases each). V lost 0 bases, J lost 6 bases, and 9 bases lay in between. The length of the CDR3 is 13 residues. CDR1 and CDR2 (germline): SGHTA, FQGNSA. In nucleotides, the CDR3 is TGTGCCAGCAGCTTAGCTGAGAGGGGCGAGCAGTACTTC. As protein: CASSLAERGEQYF.

This clonotype was found many times. The rearrangement joins TRBV7-9 to TRBJ1-1; D unresolved. Germline CDR1 SEHNR, CDR2 FQNEAQ (reference sequence). Trimming removed 6 bases from V and 1 base from J, with 9 bases in between. The CDR3 is 13 residues long. For the CDR3, the DNA is TGTGCCAGCAGTTTATCGGCGAACACTGAAGCTTTCTTT. Translation: CASSLSANTEAFF.

This clonotype was counted only a few times. The CDR3 coding sequence is TGCAGCGTCCGCGACAGAGACTCTGGAAACACCATATATTTT. As protein: CSVRDRDSGNTIYF. This rearrangement joins TRBV29-1 to TRBJ1-3, with D perhaps matching TRBD1 (5 bases). Trimming took off 6 bases at V and 0 bases at J, with 12 bases between the two ends. CDR3 length equals 14 residues. Germline CDR1 and CDR2: SQVTM and ANQGSEA.

This chain connects TRBV13 to TRBJ2-2; D is perhaps TRBD1 (6 bases). Germline-derived CDR1 and CDR2 are PRHDT and FYEKMQ (reference sequence). Trimming stripped 5 bases from V and 0 bases from J, with 22 bases between. The length of the CDR3 is 19 residues. DNA for the CDR3: TGTGCCAGCAGCCCCCAGGGGCAGGTCTTCACTTCGAACACCGGGGAGCTGTTTTTT. It yields the protein CASSPQGQVFTSNTGELFF.

In this sample, this clonotype turned up many times. The chain couples TRBV19 to TRBJ2-3, with 7 bases fitting TRBD2. CDR1 is LNHDA and CDR2 is SQIVND in the germline V gene (reference sequence). J lost 4 bases, V lost 5 bases, and 21 bases had no gene match. This CDR3 has 19 amino acids. The CDR3 region is CASSPPGRGIAGISDTQYF. The CDR3 coding sequence is TGTGCCAGTAGTCCCCCCGGGAGAGGAATAGCGGGTATTTCAGATACGCAGTATTTT.

This clonotype has ten or more counts. This chain connects TRBV29-1 to TRBJ2-5; unclear D gene. Germline values: CDR1 SQVTM, CDR2 ANQGSEA. Trimming shortened V by 2 bases and J by 5 bases, and 12 bases separated the two germline ends. This CDR3 spans 13 amino acids. The CDR3 region has the DNA TGCAGCGTTGAATCGGGCCCTGGGGAGACCCAGTACTTC. Translating it yields CSVESGPGETQYF. Full variable domain (rest looked up from reference TRBV29-1 and TRBJ2-5): SAVISQKPSRDICQRGTSLTIQCQVDSQVTMMFWYRQQPGQSLTLIATANQGSEATYESGFVIDKFPISRPNLTFSTLTVSNMSPEDSSIYLCSVESGPGETQYFGPGTRLLVL.

This chain connects TRBV20-1 to TRBJ1-2; D is uncertain. V was shortened by 1 base and J by 4 bases, with 7 bases between the two germline ends. The CDR3 sequence is 12 residues long. The germline V gene encodes CDR1 DFQATT and CDR2 SNEGSKA (reference sequence). DNA of the CDR3: TGCAGTGCTAGAGTCCATTCCTATGGCTACACCTTC. Translation gives CSARVHSYGYTF.

In this sample, this clonotype turned up a few times. The chain carries TRBV2 and TRBJ2-7; D is perhaps TRBD1 (6 bases). Germline V lookup: CDR1 SNHLY, CDR2 FYNNEI. V dropped 0 bases and J dropped 4 bases, with 13 bases sitting between them. The CDR3 is 15 residues long. DNA of the CDR3: TGTGCCAGCAGTGAAGCAGGGGGAGTTGGGTACGAGCAGTACGTC. Translated, it gives CASSEAGGVGYEQYV.

The sample holds a few counts of this clonotype. The rearrangement uses TRBV5-1 and TRBJ2-5, with 8 bases that match TRBD1. The tail of the sequence fits TRBJ2-1 better, so the J call may be wrong. There are 14 residues in the CDR3. CDR1 is SGHRS and CDR2 is YFSETQ in the germline V gene. CDR3 coding DNA: TGCGCCAGCAGCTTCGACAGGGGTGACAATGAGCAGTTCTTC. This encodes CASSFDRGDNEQFF.

The V and J genes are TRBV27 and TRBJ2-6; the D is unclear. This CDR3 has 14 amino acids. V lost 6 bases, J lost 3 bases, and 9 bases lay in between. Germline V gene data show CDR1 as MNHEY and CDR2 as SMNVEV (reference sequence). CDR3 region: CASSSFRGANVLTF. In DNA, the CDR3 is TGTGCCAGCAGCTCCTTTCGTGGGGCCAACGTCCTGACTTTC.

This clonotype was found a few times. The chain links TRBV7-2 to TRBJ2-5; 10 positions match TRBD1. The CDR3 is 16 amino acids. Germline CDR1 SGHTA, CDR2 FQGNSA. J was trimmed by 5 bases and V by 0 bases; bases with no gene match: 6. The CDR3 coding sequence is TGTGCCAGCAGCTTAGCGCTTGTGGGACAGGGGGAGACCCAGTACTTC. Its translation: CASSLALVGQGETQYF.

V is TRBV5-1 and J is TRBJ2-2; 10 bases fit TRBD2. The CDR3 is 18 residues long. CDR1 and CDR2 from the germline V gene are SGHRS and YFSETQ. The V gene end was trimmed by 4 bases and the J gene end by 2 bases; junction bases not matched to a gene: 11. The CDR3 sequence is CASSATSGRMTNTGELFF. CDR3 nucleotide sequence: TGCGCCAGCAGCGCGACTAGCGGGCGGATGACCAACACCGGGGAGCTGTTTTTT.